This TCR beta chain was profiled in a study of blood T cell repertoires in COVID-19. Study-wide context: T cells, B-cell-depleted T cells, or PBMCs provided the cDNA or gDNA that served as material.

The germline V gene has CDR1 SGDLS and CDR2 YYNGEE. The CDR3 is 16 amino acids. The V and J ends lost 0 bases and 5 bases, in that order; junction bases with no gene match: 6. Original processing methods: From reference gene primer amplification, estimates of nucleated cell counts were derived. Generated by immunoSEQ multiplex PCR, the TCRdb table keeps only in-frame clones and is missing some. From that table come the V and J calls and clone size; the DNA was used to work out D and trimming. The sample lists 100,000 to 150,000 clones, approximately 86% occurring once. The rearrangement uses TRBV9 and TRBJ2-5; TRBD2 matches 11 bases. This sequence originates from a woman in her 70s with COVID-19, enrolled during active disease. The sample was peripheral blood. In DNA form, the CDR3 reads TGTGCCAGCAGCGTAGGACTAGCGGGGAACGCGGAGACCCAGTACTTC. It yields the protein CASSVGLAGNAETQYF.